This TCR beta chain was captured in a study of OX40 agonist ivuxolimab in advanced cancers. The study's findings and limits: Low levels of normalized T-cell clonal expansion also appeared in some nonresponders.

Germline CDR1 MDHEN, CDR2 SYDVKM. The CDR3 is 12 amino acids. V dropped 6 bases and J dropped 2 bases, with 7 bases sitting between them. Profiled with immunoSEQ multiplex PCR; TCRdb holds only in-frame clones, not every one. The table records under 65,000 clones, 85% of them present only once. A note on this clone: The antigen remains undetermined.

The sequence was obtained from an adult with an advanced solid tumor such as melanoma, head and neck, liver or kidney cancer. The source was CD4+ or CD8+ T cells sorted from blood, collected in a trial of the OX40 agonist ivuxolimab. The chain carries TRBV28 and TRBJ2-5; D uncertain. The CDR3 DNA follows: TGTGCCAGCAGCATTCCTCAAGAGACCCAGTACTTC. Its translation: CASSIPQETQYF. The full variable domain, with the rest looked up from reference TRBV28 and TRBJ2-5, is DVKVTQSSRYLVKRTGEKVFLECVQDMDHENMFWYRQDPGLGLRLIYFSYDVKMKEKGDIPEGYSVSREKKERFSLILESASTNQTSMYLCASSIPQETQYFGPGTRLLVL.